Shown below are 10 T cell receptor beta chains from a single sample sequenced in a study of blood T cell repertoires in COVID-19. Assay used: immunoSEQ multiplex PCR; TCRdb lists only in-frame clones, some missing. The sample holds more than 200,000 clones, 65% to 85% seen once. Sequencing used peripheral blood. The origin of the receptors is a woman of 80 years or more with acute or convalescent COVID-19.

The chain links TRBV20-1 to TRBJ1-2; maybe TRBD1 (5 bases). Per germline, CDR1 DFQATT and CDR2 SNEGSKA (reference sequence). Trimming left V 5 bases short and J 4 bases short, with 8 bases between. The CDR3 is 11 residues long. The CDR3 nucleotides read TGCAGTGCTGGGGGGACCTATGGCTACACCTTC. Protein sequence: CSAGGTYGYTF.

J is TRBJ2-7 and V is TRBV18; a weak D match, TRBD2 (7 bases). Trimming took 3 bases from V and 2 from J, leaving 11 bases between them. Germline CDR1 KGHSH, CDR2 LQKENI. The CDR3 is made up of 14 amino acids. CDR3 loop: CASSPGGRTYEQYF. Written as DNA, the CDR3 is TGTGCCAGCTCACCCGGGGGGCGTACCTACGAGCAGTACTTC.

The chain joins TRBV11-2 to TRBJ1-2; 10 bases are shared with TRBD1. The length of the CDR3 is 16 residues. J gave up 2 bases and V 4 bases, and 7 bases lay outside the gene matches. CDR1 SGHAT and CDR2 FQNNGV come from the germline V gene. The CDR3 loop reads CASSSARDRGNYGYTF. The DNA of the CDR3 is TGTGCCAGCAGCTCCGCAAGGGACAGGGGAAACTATGGCTACACCTTC.

The chain links TRBV29-1 to TRBJ1-2; tentatively, D is TRBD1 (6 bases). The V gene lost 8 bases and the J gene lost 5 bases, with 15 bases spanning the gap. CDR1 SQVTM and CDR2 ANQGSEA come from the germline V gene. The CDR3 is made up of 12 amino acids. CDR3 in DNA: TGCAGCTACCACAGGGAAGGGTATGGCTACACCTTC. Translated: CSYHREGYGYTF.

J is TRBJ2-3 and V is TRBV29-1, with 11 bases matching TRBD2. Per the germline V gene, CDR1 is SQVTM and CDR2 is ANQGSEA. V gave up 6 bases and J gave up 6 bases; unmatched junction bases: 11. The CDR3 consists of 15 residues. CDR3 in amino acids: CSVQPLAGGPDTQYF. CDR3 nucleotides: TGCAGCGTCCAACCCTTAGCGGGAGGGCCGGATACGCAGTATTTT.

As to this clone: An end of the junction differs from the germline gene, which may be a read error. The sample carries other DNA sequences with the same CDR3. This chain connects TRBV7-2 to TRBJ1-2; D is unclear. CDR1 and CDR2 from the germline V gene are SGHTA and FQGNSA. The CDR3 is 11 residues long. The CDR3 DNA follows: TGTGCCAGTAGCTTAACATATGGCTACACCTTC. As protein: CASSLTYGYTF.

This sequence joins TRBV27 and TRBJ1-6; no clear D gene. Germline loops: CDR1 MNHEY, CDR2 SMNVEV (reference sequence). The CDR3 has 13 amino acids. The ends were cut back, 3 bases at V and 8 bases at J, with 8 bases in the middle. The chain's CDR3 is CASSFGWDSPLHF. CDR3 coding DNA: TGTGCCAGCAGTTTCGGGTGGGATTCACCCCTCCACTTT.

The J gene is TRBJ2-1, the V gene TRBV4-2; 9 positions agree with TRBD1. J lost 4 bases, V lost 0 bases, and 4 bases had no gene match. Germline V lookup: CDR1 LGHNA, CDR2 YNFKEQ. This CDR3 is 16 amino acids long. The CDR3 DNA sequence: TGTGCCAGCAGCCAAGATTACGACAGGGGGTACAATGAGCAGTTCTTC. This translates into CASSQDYDRGYNEQFF.

This clone was recorded once. The chain combines TRBV27 with TRBJ2-7; TRBD1 matches at 8 bases. Germline V lookup: CDR1 MNHEY, CDR2 SMNVEV (reference sequence). The CDR3 is made up of 15 amino acids. The V gene end was trimmed by 4 bases and the J gene end by 0 bases; junction bases not matched to a gene: 5. DNA of the CDR3: TGTGCCAGCAGTTCCCGGGGGACAGGCTCCTACGAGCAGTACTTC. As protein: CASSSRGTGSYEQYF.

The chain links TRBV7-3 to TRBJ1-1; 7 bases are a match to TRBD1. The CDR3 length is 13 residues. V was pared by 3 bases and J by 7 bases, with 5 bases of the junction left unmatched. The V gene's germline CDR1 is SGHTA and CDR2 FQGTGA. This CDR3 is CASSFGQGVEAFF. In DNA form, the CDR3 reads TGTGCCAGCAGCTTCGGTCAGGGGGTTGAAGCTTTCTTT. The full variable domain, completed using reference TRBV7-3 and TRBJ1-1, is GAGVSQTPSNKVTEKGKYVELRCDPISGHTALYWYRQSLGQGPEFLIYFQGTGAADDSGLPNDRFFAVRPEGSVSTLKIQRTERGDSAVYLCASSFGQGVEAFFGQGTRLTVV.